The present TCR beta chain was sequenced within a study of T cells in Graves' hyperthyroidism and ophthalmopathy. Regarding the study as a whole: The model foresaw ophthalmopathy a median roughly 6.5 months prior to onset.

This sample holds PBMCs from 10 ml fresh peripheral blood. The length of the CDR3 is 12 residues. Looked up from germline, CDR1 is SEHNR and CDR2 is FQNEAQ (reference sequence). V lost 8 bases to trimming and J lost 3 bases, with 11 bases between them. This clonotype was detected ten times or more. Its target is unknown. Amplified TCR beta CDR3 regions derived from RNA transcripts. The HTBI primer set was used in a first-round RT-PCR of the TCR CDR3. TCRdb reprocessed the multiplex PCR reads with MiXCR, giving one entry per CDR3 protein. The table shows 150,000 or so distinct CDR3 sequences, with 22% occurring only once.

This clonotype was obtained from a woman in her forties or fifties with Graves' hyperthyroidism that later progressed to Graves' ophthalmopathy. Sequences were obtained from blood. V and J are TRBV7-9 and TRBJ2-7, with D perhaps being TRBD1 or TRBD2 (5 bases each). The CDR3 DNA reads TGTGCCAGCGGTGGGGACGGCTACGAGCAGTACTTC. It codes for CASGGDGYEQYF.